What follows are 26 T cell receptor beta chains derived from one specimen sequenced in a study of T cell clonality in common variable immunodeficiency. Libraries were prepared by immunoSEQ multiplex PCR; TCRdb keeps only in-frame clonotypes and omits some of them. The sample presents about 29,000 clones, none singletons. The sample taken for sequencing was peripheral blood mononuclear cells. These receptors were collected from a person aged 18 to 75 in good health.

This clone was counted at least ten times. From the germline J gene comes the end of the CDR3, since the read stops 3 residues before it. The V gene is TRBV20-1, the J gene TRBJ2-1; 11 bases line up with TRBD2. J gave up 2 bases and V 5 bases, and 5 bases lay outside the gene matches. The germline V gene encodes CDR1 DFQATT and CDR2 SNEGSKA (reference sequence). This CDR3 is built from 15 residues. CDR3 protein: CSAQLSGRAYNEQFF. The covered CDR3 bases are TGCAGTGCTCAGCTTAGCGGGAGGGCCTACAATGAG.

A few counts support this clone. CDR3 loop: CASSSGTSGYEQYF. The sequenced part of the CDR3 DNA is TGTGCCAGCAGCTCCGGGACTAGCGGCTACGAG. The chain has TRBV5-4 and TRBJ2-7; 11 bases are shared with TRBD2. The read ends 3 residues early relative to the CDR3; the germline J gene fills the gap. Losses at the gene ends were 3 bases for V and 3 bases for J; bases not matched to a gene: 2. The CDR3 loop spans 14 amino acids. Looked up from germline, CDR1 is SGHNT and CDR2 is YYREEE (reference sequence).

This clone was seen ten or more times. CDR3 region: CASRDGTGSQPQHF. CDR3 bases read: TGTGCCAGCAGGGACGGGACAGGGAGTCAGCCC. The V call is TRBV2, the J call TRBJ1-5; TRBD1 matches 9 bases. The DNA ends 3 residues before the CDR3 does, and the rest of the CDR3 is filled in from the germline J gene. CDR1 and CDR2 from the germline V gene are SNHLY and FYNNEI. J gave up 6 bases and V 6 bases, and 6 bases lay outside the gene matches. This CDR3 comprises 14 residues.

This clone was recorded many times. Coverage ceases 3 residues before the CDR3 finishes, and the germline J gene fills in the end. This sequence joins TRBV20-1 and TRBJ2-3, with TRBD2 matching 7 bases. This CDR3 is 18 amino acids long. V lost 0 bases to trimming and J lost 3 bases; unmatched junction nucleotides: 15. Germline V gene lookup returns CDR1 DFQATT and CDR2 SNEGSKA (reference sequence). CDR3 residues: CSARDFASGKTFTDTQYF. CDR3 DNA, as far as it was read: TGCAGTGCTAGAGATTTCGCTAGCGGAAAAACCTTTACAGATACG.

This clone was recorded at least ten times. Sequencing ends 3 residues short of the CDR3 end; the germline J gene provides the rest. This rearrangement joins TRBV20-1 to TRBJ2-1, with 7 positions matching TRBD1. Germline V gene data show CDR1 as DFQATT and CDR2 as SNEGSKA (reference sequence). The CDR3 runs 15 residues. The V segment lost 5 bases and the J segment 2 bases; nucleotides outside the gene matches: 9. The CDR3 bases that were read are TGCAGTGCTCCCCTGAGGGGGCAAGCCTACAATGAG. This gives the protein CSAPLRGQAYNE. The CDR3 in full is CSAPLRGQAYNEQFF.

This clone has at least ten counts. From the germline J gene comes the end of the CDR3, since the read stops 3 residues before it. The V gene is TRBV20-1, the J gene TRBJ2-3; 9 bases are shared with TRBD2. This CDR3 comprises 16 residues. V lost 5 bases, J lost 3 bases, and 12 bases stayed unmatched. In germline, CDR1 is DFQATT, CDR2 SNEGSKA (reference sequence). Incomplete CDR3 DNA: TGCAGTGCTCTTCCGATAGCGGGAGATGCGACAGATACG. Protein product: CSALPIAGDATDT. The CDR3, in full, reads CSALPIAGDATDTQYF.

This clone has a count of ten or more. Read sequence stops 3 residues before the CDR3 end, and the germline J gene provides the missing end. The V call is TRBV19, the J call TRBJ2-5, with no clear D. Germline CDR1 reads LNHDA; CDR2 reads SQIVND (reference sequence). V lost 3 bases and J lost 3, with 8 bases in between. The CDR3 runs 13 residues. CDR3 region: CASSIGREETQYF. CDR3 DNA (partial): TGTGCCAGTAGTATCGGTAGGGAAGAGACC.

In this sample, this clone turned up many times. The read comes to an end 3 residues before the CDR3 does, leaving the germline J gene to fill in the end. The chain has TRBV20-1 and TRBJ1-3, with 7 bases that match TRBD1. Per germline, CDR1 DFQATT and CDR2 SNEGSKA (reference sequence). This CDR3 is 11 amino acids long. CDR3 sequence reads: CSAYRGLSIYF. The DNA read from the CDR3 is TGCAGTGCTTACAGGGGACTTAGC.

In the case of this clone: With the read ending 3 residues before the CDR3 end, the germline J gene is used to fill in that end. The chain joins TRBV19 to TRBJ1-2; possibly TRBD1 for D (6 bases). The CDR3 extends over 13 amino acids. The V gene lost 7 bases and the J gene lost 7 bases, with 16 bases spanning the gap. In germline, CDR1 is LNHDA, CDR2 SQIVND (reference sequence). The CDR3 loop is CASNRRQAFGYTF. The CDR3 DNA, read in part, is TGTGCCAGTAATAGGCGACAGGCCTTTGGC.

The covered CDR3 bases are TGTGCCAGCAGCTTAGGACCAGGTTTGGACTATGGC. It translates to CASSLGPGLDYG. The full CDR3 protein is CASSLGPGLDYGYTF. This sequence joins TRBV11-3 and TRBJ1-2, with D hard to call. The read stops 3 residues short of the end of the CDR3; the missing end is completed from the germline J gene. Per the germline V gene, CDR1 is SGHNT and CDR2 is YENEEA. The CDR3 has 15 residues. V shed 1 base and J shed 3 bases, with 12 bases lying between them. Combining the CDR3 with reference TRBV11-3 and TRBJ1-2 gives the whole variable domain EAGVVQSPRYKIIEKKQPVAFWCNPISGHNTLYWYLQNLGQGPELLIRYENEEAVDDSQLPKDRFSAERLKGVDSTLKIQPAELGDSAVYLCASSLGPGLDYGYTFGSGTRLTVV.

In this sample, this clone turned up many times. The CDR3 is cut off 3 residues early in the read; its end comes from the germline J gene. The chain combines TRBV20-1 with TRBJ2-1; 7 nucleotides align to TRBD2. Germline V CDR1 and CDR2: DFQATT, SNEGSKA (reference sequence). V trimming: 3 bases; J trimming: 4 bases; junction bases outside the gene matches: 6. This CDR3 comprises 14 residues. The CDR3 spells CSARYSGIYNEQFF. CDR3 DNA, as far as it was read: TGCAGTGCTAGGTACAGCGGGATTTACAATGAG.

This clone was picked up many times. The CDR3 goes on 3 residues after the read ends, and that part is filled in from the germline J gene. This chain joins TRBV18 and TRBJ2-7, with a tentative D call TRBD2 (7 bases). The CDR3 covers 13 residues. Trimming removed 6 bases from V and 6 bases from J, with 15 bases in between. CDR1 and CDR2 from the germline V gene are KGHSH and LQKENI. Here the CDR3 reads CASSPNREGEQYF. The part of the CDR3 DNA that was read is TGTGCCAGCTCTCCCAACAGGGAGGGCGAG. The variable domain in full, with the rest retrieved from reference TRBV18 and TRBJ2-7, is NAGVMQNPRHLVRRRGQEARLRCSPMKGHSHVYWYRQLPEEGLKFMVYLQKENIIDESGMPKERFSAEFPKEGPSILRIQQVVRGDSAAYFCASSPNREGEQYFGPGTRLTVT.

Remarks on this clone: The junction shows a germline mismatch at one end, possibly a read error. The observed sequence ends 3 residues before the CDR3 terminus, with the missing tail filled in from the germline J gene. This rearrangement joins TRBV7-7 to TRBJ2-3, with 9 bases that match TRBD2. Germline V lookup: CDR1 SSHAT, CDR2 FNYEAQ (reference sequence). The CDR3 runs 17 residues. Incomplete CDR3 DNA: TGTGCTAGCAGCTTAGGAATTGGCGGGAGGGGGTCGGAGACG. Translating it yields CASSLGIGGRGSET. The CDR3 as a whole reads CASSLGIGGRGSETQYF.

In its sample, this clone was seen many times. Read coverage stops 3 residues before the CDR3 terminus; the germline J gene supplies the remainder. V and J are TRBV2 and TRBJ1-4; 9 nucleotides align to TRBD1. CDR1 is SNHLY, CDR2 FYNNEI, per germline. Losses at the gene ends were 4 bases for V and 5 bases for J; bases not matched to a gene: 5. The CDR3 is made up of 15 amino acids. CDR3 DNA (partial): TGTGCCAGCAGTGCACCCGGGACAGGGAATGAAAAA. Translation: CASSAPGTGNEK. The CDR3 reads in full as CASSAPGTGNEKLFF.

This clone came up many times. The sequence runs out 3 residues before the end of the CDR3; the remainder is reconstructed from the germline J gene. The rearrangement joins TRBV30 to TRBJ2-7; tentative D call: TRBD2 (5 bases). V lost 2 bases and J 2 bases, leaving 7 bases between the germline ends. This CDR3 has 12 amino acids. Germline values: CDR1 GTSNPN, CDR2 SVGIG (reference sequence). The CDR3 bases that were read are TGTGCCTGGAGTACGACTACCTACGAG. It yields the protein CAWSTTTYE. The CDR3, in full, reads CAWSTTTYEQYF.

This clone has ten or more counts. The read ends 3 residues early relative to the CDR3; the germline J gene fills the gap. This chain uses TRBV6-1 with TRBJ1-2; no clear D. CDR3 length equals 14 residues. The V gene lost 2 bases and the J gene lost 2 bases, with 9 bases spanning the gap. Germline CDR1 and CDR2: MNHNS and SASEGT. The CDR3: CASSESVTNYGYTF. The sequenced part of the CDR3 DNA is TGTGCCAGCAGTGAATCCGTGACAAACTATGGC.

At least ten counts were recorded for this clone. One junction end does not reproduce the germline sequence, and a read error may be involved. The CDR3 end falls 3 residues outside the read, so it is completed with the germline J gene. Other DNA variants within this sample encode the same CDR3. The V gene is TRBV14, the J gene TRBJ1-1, with D unresolved. Germline V gene lookup returns CDR1 SGHDN and CDR2 FVKESK. This CDR3 comprises 15 residues. CDR3 DNA, as far as it was read: TGTGCCAGCAGCCAAGACGGTCCTTTGAATACTGAA. This gives the protein CASSQDGPLNTE. The entire CDR3 protein reads CASSQDGPLNTEAFF.

This clone occurred a few times. The CDR3 end is not reached by the read, which stops 3 residues before it; the germline J gene fills it in. The rearrangement joins TRBV5-1 to TRBJ2-3; 9 bases are a match to TRBD1. CDR1 is SGHRS and CDR2 is YFSETQ in the germline V gene. The length of the CDR3 is 14 residues. Partial CDR3 DNA: TGCGCCAGCAGCCGGGACAGGGAGAATCAGCCG. Its protein product is CASSRDRENQP. The full CDR3 is CASSRDRENQPQYF.

At least ten counts were recorded for this clone. The read finishes 3 residues shy of the CDR3 end, and the germline J gene is used to complete it. The chain is built from TRBV6-1 and TRBJ1-6, with TRBD1 identical over 10 bases. The CDR3 is made up of 15 amino acids. J gave up 5 bases and V 3 bases, and 1 base lay outside the gene matches. Germline loops: CDR1 MNHNS, CDR2 SASEGT. CDR3 sequence reads: CASSDGTGDNSPLHF. The CDR3 bases that were read are TGTGCCAGCAGTGATGGGACAGGGGATAATTCACCC.

This clone was recorded at least ten times. Read data end 3 residues before the CDR3 end; the end is taken from the germline J gene. This chain connects TRBV5-1 to TRBJ1-3, with 7 bases identical to TRBD1. The V and J ends lost 4 bases and 0 bases, in that order; junction bases with no gene match: 7. This CDR3 contains 16 residues. CDR1 and CDR2 from the germline V gene are SGHRS and YFSETQ. The CDR3 loop is CASSLEGGSSGNTIYF. CDR3 bases read: TGCGCCAGCAGCCTAGAAGGGGGCTCCTCTGGAAACACC. The variable domain in full, completed from reference TRBV5-1 and TRBJ1-3, reads KAGVTQTPRYLIKTRGQQVTLSCSPISGHRSVSWYQQTPGQGLQFLFEYFSETQRNKGNFPGRFSGRQFSNSRSEMNVSTLELGDSALYLCASSLEGGSSGNTIYFGEGSWLTVV.

A few counts support this clone. The CDR3 end falls 3 residues outside the read, so it is completed with the germline J gene. The chain has TRBV18 and TRBJ1-2; D gene uncertain. This CDR3 is built from 14 residues. The germline V gene has CDR1 KGHSH and CDR2 LQKENI. The covered CDR3 bases are TGTGCCAGCTCCCTCAATGGTCCCCGCGATGAC. Its protein product is CASSLNGPRDD. The whole CDR3 sequence reads CASSLNGPRDDYTF.

This clone was detected ten times or more. The read stops 3 residues short of the end of the CDR3; the missing end is completed from the germline J gene. The chain links TRBV30 to TRBJ1-2; 7 bases agree with TRBD1. V shed 1 base, J shed 0 bases, and the junction held 8 bases outside the gene matches. The CDR3 totals 16 residues. In germline, CDR1 is GTSNPN, CDR2 SVGIG (reference sequence). The chain's CDR3 is CAWSGAGGNPNYGYTF. CDR3 DNA, as far as it was read: TGTGCCTGGAGTGGGGCAGGGGGGAATCCTAACTATGGC.

This clone was seen many times. The read ends 3 residues early relative to the CDR3; the germline J gene fills the gap. The J gene is TRBJ2-2, the V gene TRBV13; D is unclear. The CDR3 contains 13 residues. V lost 1 base and J lost 5, with 5 bases in between. Germline V gene sequence: CDR1 PRHDT, CDR2 FYEKMQ (reference sequence). The CDR3 region is CASSLVVTGELFF. The part of the CDR3 DNA that was read is TGTGCCAGCAGCTTAGTTGTAACCGGGGAG.

This clone was recorded many times. The CDR3 is cut off 3 residues early in the read; its end comes from the germline J gene. The gene calls are TRBV5-1 and TRBJ2-1, with 8 nucleotides matching TRBD2. Trimming took 1 base from V and 0 from J; bases not matched to a gene: 6. Germline lookup yields CDR1 SGHRS and CDR2 YFSETQ. The CDR3 consists of 17 residues. This CDR3 reads CASSLHGSGDSYNEQFF. The sequenced CDR3 bases are TGCGCCAGCAGCTTGCATGGTAGCGGGGACTCCTACAATGAG.

This clone showed up just a few times. The read terminates 3 residues ahead of where the CDR3 ends, so the germline J gene completes it. This rearrangement joins TRBV11-3 to TRBJ2-2; D unclear. V was pared by 3 bases and J by 2 bases, with 7 bases between. The CDR3 extends over 14 amino acids. Germline loops: CDR1 SGHNT, CDR2 YENEEA. The CDR3: CASSFQKNTGELFF. The CDR3 bases that were read are TGTGCCAGCAGCTTCCAGAAAAACACCGGGGAG.

This clone has just a few counts. The read terminates 3 residues before the CDR3 end, so the remaining end is supplied by the germline J gene. The rearrangement joins TRBV11-1 to TRBJ2-5; 10 nucleotides agree with TRBD1. The CDR3 is 13 amino acids. Germline CDR1 and CDR2: SGHAT and FQDESV (reference sequence). V lost 9 bases and J lost 1; bases outside the gene matches: 2. CDR3 sequence: CARGQGSQETQYF. The part of the CDR3 DNA that was read is TGTGCCAGGGGACAGGGGTCCCAAGAGACC.